This TCR beta chain originates from a study of cytomegalovirus exposure and HLA in healthy donors. PCR involved 60 Vbeta and 13 Jbeta primers. Profiling relied on immunoSEQ multiplex PCR, and the TCRdb table lists in-frame clones only, not all of them. The data show 60,000 to 85,000 clones, about 67% seen once. Whole-study results and caveats: Later work showed greater clonal expansion in HLA-associated TCR beta chains than in equally common others. Analyzed later, most CMV-associated TCR beta chains appeared HLA-restricted.

Trimming cost V 5 bases and J 5 bases, with 15 bases left between them. There are 14 residues in the CDR3. The germline V gene has CDR1 WSHSY and CDR2 SAAADI. A word on this clone: Its cognate antigen is unknown.

This receptor was taken from a human donor in good health. This chain connects TRBV10-2 to TRBJ1-2, with D perhaps TRBD1 (5 bases). The specimen was PBMCs. The CDR3 loop reads CASSTQDYSYGYTF. DNA for the CDR3: TGCGCCAGCAGTACACAGGACTACTCTTATGGCTACACCTTC.